What follows describes a single T cell receptor (beta chain). Its antigen target is currently unknown. Within one base of it there is no much larger clone, and no base qualities were kept. Collaborating institutions collected whole blood in K2EDTA tubes following their own protocols. Collaborator samples were shipped for TCRbeta analysis as frozen whole blood, isolated PBMCs, or DNA extracted from either sample type. TCRbeta CDR3 regions were amplified from genomic DNA by means of the immunoSEQ Assay, a bias-controlled multiplex PCR. The original methods were these. Within the assay, amplification of reference gene primers was used to estimate how many nucleated cells each sample contained. To quantify the absolute abundance of each unique TCRbeta CDR3 rearrangement, sequence reads were collapsed and filtered. For each sample, productive Simpson clonality was calculated by taking the square root of Simpson's diversity index across productive rearrangements. What TCRdb holds here is the immuneACCESS table cut down to in-frame rearrangements. Part of the clones is not present; checked against another copy, under half of the missing clones reflect an unresolved V gene, and the others are unexplained. The V and J calls and clone size are taken from that table; D and trimming were inferred from the DNA. The sample table holds 95,000 to 110,000 clones, of which roughly 87% were seen once. The ten largest account for around 3.1% of the sample.

The data belong to a study of blood T cell repertoires in COVID-19 (dated by TCRdb to 2019 to 2021). Regarding the complete study: The collaborator samples originated in the United States, Italy and Spain and spanned the acute and convalescent phases of COVID-19. The prospective study material was composed of cDNA or gDNA derived from T cells, B-cell-depleted T cells, or PBMCs. The dataset comprised deeply sampled blood TCRbeta repertoires from subjects exposed to, actively infected with, or recovered from COVID-19. The repertoires were released in a freely available public database intended as a resource for research on the immune response to SARS-CoV-2. Samples were obtained from the ongoing ImmuneRACE study (first 160 participants) and from about 1,300 subjects provided by 6 global collaborators. A de-identified subject ID, COVID-19 status, age in years and sex were almost always included in the sample metadata. HLA class I and class II types, where available, came from metadata supplied by the sample provider rather than from assay-based typing.

Beyond this particular receptor, the publication reports: The quantity of clinical and demographic metadata differed by source and by participant and was supplied without curation.

From the cysteine through the phenylalanine, the CDR3 covers 15 amino acids. Just the 45-base CDR3 DNA is kept, in frame starting at base 1. Deletion took 6 bases off V and 0 bases off J, with a span of 12 bases between the germline ends. CDR1 and CDR2 were assigned from the germline V gene as SGHAT and FQNNGV. The receptor comes from a man aged 50 or older in a cohort sampled during active COVID-19. Material: peripheral blood. The receptor chain draws on TRBV11-2 and TRBJ2-4; a tentative D call is TRBD2 (6 bases match). The DNA reads TGTGCCAGCAGGGCTAGCGCGGGAGCCAAAAACATTCAGTACTTC. Its protein is CASRASAGAKNIQYF. The entire variable domain, with the stretches around the CDR3 drawn from the reference TRBV11-2 and TRBJ2-4 proteins, is EAGVAQSPRYKIIEKRQSVAFWCNPISGHATLYWYQQILGQGPKLLIQFQNNGVVDDSQLPKDRFSAERLKGVDSTLKIQPAKLEDSAVYLCASRASAGAKNIQYFGAGTRLSVL.